These 6 T cell receptor beta chains were all obtained from the same sample, sequenced in a study of blood T cell repertoires in COVID-19. Assay: immunoSEQ multiplex PCR; the TCRdb copy retains only in-frame clones and omits some. The sample carries 220,000 or so clones, 84% recorded once. Sequences were obtained from PBMCs or T cells enriched from blood (not recorded which). These receptors were collected from a middle-aged woman who had recovered from COVID-19.

The V call is TRBV6-1, the J call TRBJ1-1; 7 nucleotides line up with TRBD1. Germline V gene lookup returns CDR1 MNHNS and CDR2 SASEGT. V shed 7 bases and J 4 bases; nucleotides not matched to a gene: 6. The CDR3 is 13 amino acids. In DNA form, the CDR3 reads TGTGCCAGCAATGACAGGGAAGGCACTGAAGCTTTCTTT. Protein product: CASNDREGTEAFF.

The table lists this clone with a count of one. This chain uses TRBV19 with TRBJ1-2; D not resolved. This CDR3 has 16 residues. Trimming removed 3 bases from V and 4 bases from J, with 18 bases in between. Per germline, CDR1 LNHDA and CDR2 SQIVND (reference sequence). DNA for the CDR3: TGTGCCAGTAGTATGGGATTAGACGGAGGCAGCTATGGCTACACCTTC. Its translation is CASSMGLDGGSYGYTF. Using reference TRBV19 and TRBJ1-2 for the parts outside the CDR3, the full variable domain is DGGITQSPKYLFRKEGQNVTLSCEQNLNHDAMYWYRQDPGQGLRLIYYSQIVNDFQKGDIAEGYSVSREKKESFPLTVTSAQKNPTAFYLCASSMGLDGGSYGYTFGSGTRLTVV.

This chain uses TRBV27 with TRBJ1-2; maybe TRBD1 (5 bases). The V gene lost 3 bases and the J gene lost 8 bases, with 22 bases spanning the gap. Germline V CDR1 and CDR2: MNHEY, SMNVEV (reference sequence). This CDR3 is built from 16 residues. The CDR3 sequence is CASSFGLRGTPEGYTF. The CDR3 DNA reads as TGTGCCAGCAGTTTCGGATTGCGGGGGACTCCGGAGGGCTACACCTTC.

The chain is built from TRBV24-1 and TRBJ2-5, with D perhaps matching TRBD1 (5 bases). Germline-derived CDR1 and CDR2 are KGHDR and SFDVKD. This CDR3 comprises 19 residues. V was clipped by 2 bases and J by 4 bases, with 25 bases between them. The CDR3 bases are TGTGCCACCAGTGATTCAGGGCTCGGAGAACATTTGAAAGGAGAGACCCAGTACTTC. Its protein is CATSDSGLGEHLKGETQYF.

The chain joins TRBV3-1 (or the pseudogene TRBV3-2) to TRBJ1-1; the D gene is possibly TRBD1 (6 bases). V gave up 0 bases and J gave up 4 bases, with 6 bases separating them. This CDR3 region has 13 residues. Germline-derived CDR1 and CDR2 are LGHDT and YNNKEL (reference sequence). The CDR3 region has the DNA TGTGCCAGCAGCCAAGAGGGGGCCACTGAAGCTTTCTTT. Encoded protein: CASSQEGATEAFF.

This chain connects TRBV9 to TRBJ2-1, with 7 positions matching TRBD2. With 4 bases clipped from V and 4 bases from J, the junction kept 8 bases outside the gene matches. Germline-derived CDR1 and CDR2 are SGDLS and YYNGEE. The CDR3 runs to 15 residues. The CDR3 coding sequence is TGTGCCAGCAGCCAGGCGGGAGCAGGTTACAATGAGCAGTTCTTC. This sequence encodes CASSQAGAGYNEQFF.